Sequencing of this TCR beta chain was carried out in a study of blood T cell repertoires in COVID-19. Repertoires were generated with immunoSEQ multiplex PCR, while TCRdb's copy carries only in-frame clones and drops some. The sample carries approximately 250,000 clones, 80% to 90% recorded once. Patients from Seattle were sampled longitudinally, starting during active infection. This CDR3 contains 15 residues. The ends were cut back, 0 bases at V and 4 bases at J, with 11 bases in the middle. Germline CDR1 and CDR2: SGDLS and YYNGEE. Sequencing was done on a sample of peripheral blood. This sequence joins TRBV9 and TRBJ2-1; TRBD2 might be the D (5 bases). The clonotype was recovered from a woman in her seventies with COVID-19, enrolled during active disease. CDR3 loop: CASSVVVGDYNEQFF. CDR3 in DNA: TGTGCCAGCAGCGTAGTGGTCGGGGATTACAATGAGCAGTTCTTC.